The present T cell receptor beta chain was sequenced within a study of CD8 T cells in ankylosing spondylitis. Study results and caveats: Disease-associated clones were CD8+ and fairly uncommon in peripheral blood.

This clonotype was counted only a few times. Its antigen is still unknown. CDR1 and CDR2 (germline): MDHEN, SYDVKM. V lost 8 bases, J lost 7 bases, and 8 bases lay in between. CDR3 length: 11 residues. Libraries of TCR beta came from quantitative 5'-RACE with molecular barcodes. TCRdb re-called the 5' RACE reads through MiXCR, storing one row per CDR3 protein. The sample has some 37,000 distinct CDR3 sequences, 15% to 20% seen once. The sequence derives from a male donor with ankylosing spondylitis or in good health (not recorded which). The J gene is TRBJ2-2, the V gene TRBV28; no definite D call. Sequenced input: blood. In nucleotides, the CDR3 is TGTGCCAGCCTAGGCTTCGGGGAGCTGTTTTTT. Protein product: CASLGFGELFF.